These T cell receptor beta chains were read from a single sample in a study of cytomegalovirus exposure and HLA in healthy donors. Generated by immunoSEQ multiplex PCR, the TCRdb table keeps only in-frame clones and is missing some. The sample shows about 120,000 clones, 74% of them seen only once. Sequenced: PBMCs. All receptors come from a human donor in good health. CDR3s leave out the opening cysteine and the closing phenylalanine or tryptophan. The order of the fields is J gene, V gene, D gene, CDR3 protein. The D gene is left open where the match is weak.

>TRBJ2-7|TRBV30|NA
AFGSNAGQY
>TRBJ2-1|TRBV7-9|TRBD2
ASSLGGAGGLNNEQF
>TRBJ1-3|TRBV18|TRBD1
ASSPPGLRGPGNTIY
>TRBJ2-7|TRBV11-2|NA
ASSLEYYEQY
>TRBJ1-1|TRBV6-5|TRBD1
ASKEGANTEAF
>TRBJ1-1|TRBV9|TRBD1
ASSARPGTGMTEAF
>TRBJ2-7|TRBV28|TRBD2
ASSAGLAGEYEQY
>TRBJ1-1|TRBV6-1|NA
ASSEAPPRSQAF
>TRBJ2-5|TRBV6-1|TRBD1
ASLLGTAQETQY
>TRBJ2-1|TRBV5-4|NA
ASSLGESGYEQF
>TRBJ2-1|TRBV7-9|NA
ASRPGGGPYNEQF
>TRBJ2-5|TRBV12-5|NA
ASGLVNVPSD
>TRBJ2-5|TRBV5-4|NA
ASSFSPQEYQETQY
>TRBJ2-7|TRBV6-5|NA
AVQGNYGEQY
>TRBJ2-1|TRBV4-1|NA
ASSQERRGVYNEQF
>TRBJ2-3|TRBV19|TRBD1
ASRWSGQGTDTQY
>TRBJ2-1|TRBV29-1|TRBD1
SVRGQPGNEQF
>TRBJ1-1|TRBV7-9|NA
ASSPQGFRTEAF
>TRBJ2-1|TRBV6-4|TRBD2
ASSELAGGPGEQF
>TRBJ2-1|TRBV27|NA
ASLSSGSPYNEQF
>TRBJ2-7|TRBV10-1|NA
ASKTTLLFDEQY
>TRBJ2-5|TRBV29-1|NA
SVGQTETQY
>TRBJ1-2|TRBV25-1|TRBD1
ASSERQGGSYGYT
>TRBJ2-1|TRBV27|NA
ASSFSSRRVSYNEQF
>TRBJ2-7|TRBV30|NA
AWRGRDSGMYEQY
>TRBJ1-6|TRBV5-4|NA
ASSFQENSPLH
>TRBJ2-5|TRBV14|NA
ASSQYAASQETQY
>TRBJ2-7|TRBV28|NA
ASRLGGGSYEQY
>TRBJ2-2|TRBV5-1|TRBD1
ASSDRVSTGELF
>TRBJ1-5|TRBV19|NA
ASSRDRDIHSNQPQH
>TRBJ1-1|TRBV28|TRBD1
ASRGQGRTEAF
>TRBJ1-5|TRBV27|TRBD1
ASSTNRGRGPQH
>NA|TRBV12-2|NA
ASRSPRRESSYEQY
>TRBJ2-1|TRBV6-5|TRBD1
ASSRLNRGGNEQF
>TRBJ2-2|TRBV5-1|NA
ASSFSRANTGELF
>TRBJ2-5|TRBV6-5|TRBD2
ASSYLSGGRETQY
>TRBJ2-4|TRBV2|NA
ASSEWGDAKNIQY
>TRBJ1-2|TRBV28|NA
ASSLPSLASYGYT
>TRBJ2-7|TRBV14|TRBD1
ASSRLRDRSHEQY
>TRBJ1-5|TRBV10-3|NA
AITERAGQPQH
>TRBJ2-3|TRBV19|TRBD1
ASSVRQGVSTDTQY
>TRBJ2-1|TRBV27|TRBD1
ASSPHGQGGEQF
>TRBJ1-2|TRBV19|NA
ASSPPGRGGDYT
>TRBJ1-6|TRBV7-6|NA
ASSLGLPDSPLH
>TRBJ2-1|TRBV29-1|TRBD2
SGRKTSGRDEQF